This TCR beta chain was observed in a study of response to subunit inactivated influenza vaccine. General observations from the study: It was suggested by the authors that few new T cells are recruited by each seasonal influenza vaccination.

The CDR3 covers 11 residues. The V and J ends lost 2 bases and 10 bases respectively, with 9 bases between them. Germline assignment: CDR1 SGHRS and CDR2 YFSETQ. MiXCR was run by TCRdb on the RT-PCR reads, yielding one entry per CDR3 protein. Of hundreds of thousands of distinct CDR3 sequences listed, more than 10% are singletons. This clonotype occurred a few times. The target antigen is unknown. This TCR was recovered from a middle-aged man who received an inactivated influenza vaccine. The specimen comprised non-naive T cells sorted from PBMCs, sampled 14 days before vaccination. The rearrangement joins TRBV5-1 to TRBJ1-2; D is unresolved. CDR3 residues: CASSLANVYTF. CDR3 bases: TGCGCCAGCAGCTTAGCTAATGTCTACACCTTC. Supplemented by reference TRBV5-1 and TRBJ1-2, the full variable domain reads KAGVTQTPRYLIKTRGQQVTLSCSPISGHRSVSWYQQTPGQGLQFLFEYFSETQRNKGNFPGRFSGRQFSNSRSEMNVSTLELGDSALYLCASSLANVYTFGSGTRLTVV.